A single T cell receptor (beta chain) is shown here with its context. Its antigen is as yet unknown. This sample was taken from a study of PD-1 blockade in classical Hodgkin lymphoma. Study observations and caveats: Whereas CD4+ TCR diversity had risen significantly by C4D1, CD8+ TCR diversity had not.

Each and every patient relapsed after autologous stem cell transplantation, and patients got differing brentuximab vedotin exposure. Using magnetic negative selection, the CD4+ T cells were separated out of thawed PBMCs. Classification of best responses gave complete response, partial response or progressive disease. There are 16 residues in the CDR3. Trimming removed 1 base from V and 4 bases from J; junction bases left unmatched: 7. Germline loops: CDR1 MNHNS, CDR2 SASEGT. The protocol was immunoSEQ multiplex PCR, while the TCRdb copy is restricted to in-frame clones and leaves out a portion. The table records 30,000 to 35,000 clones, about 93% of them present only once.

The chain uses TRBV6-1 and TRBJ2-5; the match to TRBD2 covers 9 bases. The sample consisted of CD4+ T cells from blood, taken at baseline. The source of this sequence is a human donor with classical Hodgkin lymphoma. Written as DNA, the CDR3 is TGTGCCAGCAGTGAAGTTAAAGCGGGAGGTCGAGAGACCCAGTACTTC. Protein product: CASSEVKAGGRETQYF.